This entry lists 13 T cell receptor beta chains sequenced from one sample in a study of blood T cells in healthy people across ages. A second roughly 6 to 11 cycle PCR used barcoded and J-beta primers. TCRdb re-analysed the 5' RACE reads in MiXCR, keeping a single row per CDR3 protein. Altogether about 780,000 distinct CDR3 sequences are present, about half being singletons, with the ten largest covering 15% to 20%. Sequenced sample: blood. All receptors come from a man at least 80 years old in good health.

The genes are TRBV9 and TRBJ2-3; D is possibly TRBD2 (5 bases). Germline-derived CDR1 and CDR2 are SGDLS and YYNGEE. Deletions cut 3 bases from V and 0 bases from J, with 11 bases between. The CDR3 covers 15 residues. The CDR3 spells CASSAGLYSTDTQYF. The CDR3 DNA reads as TGTGCCAGCAGCGCAGGACTGTATAGCACAGATACGCAGTATTTT.

A remark on this clonotype: The junction departs from the called germline gene at one end, perhaps through a read error. The V gene is TRBV29-1, the J gene TRBJ2-5; D tentatively reads TRBD1 or TRBD2 (5 bases each). Germline CDR1 and CDR2: SQVTM and ANQGSEA. This CDR3 has 14 amino acids. The CDR3 region is CSIELRDLLGTQYF. CDR3 bases: TGCAGCATTGAACTTAGGGACCTCCTGGGGACCCAGTACTTC.

This clonotype occurred once. A much larger clone differs from this one at a single base, so this may be a read error. The genes are TRBV9 and TRBJ2-3; possibly TRBD2 for D (6 bases). Germline V gives CDR1 SGDLS, CDR2 YYNGEE. This CDR3 has 14 residues. CDR3 loop: CANSPGGGPDTQYF. The DNA of the CDR3 is TGTGCCAACAGCCCCGGGGGAGGTCCAGATACGCAGTATTTT.

V gene TRBV9 combines with J gene TRBJ2-1; D perhaps matches TRBD2 (5 bases). The CDR3 consists of 14 residues. V was pared by 1 base and J by 5 bases, with 10 bases between. The germline gives CDR1 SGDLS, CDR2 YYNGEE. CDR3 DNA: TGTGCCAGCAGCGTAAACGGGATGGACAATGAGCAGTTCTTC. It specifies CASSVNGMDNEQFF.

This clonotype was counted between two and nine times. The gene calls are TRBV12-3 or TRBV12-4 and TRBJ2-1, with D possibly TRBD2 on 6 matching bases. CDR3 size: 14 residues. V was trimmed by 1 base and J by 3 bases, leaving 7 bases between them. The CDR3 DNA reads as TGTGCCAGCAGTTTAGGCGGGGTCTACAATGAGCAGTTCTTC. Translating it yields CASSLGGVYNEQFF.

This clonotype was seen more than once but under ten times. The chain joins TRBV4-1 to TRBJ2-1; 9 bases are shared with TRBD2. The CDR3 has 16 amino acids. The trim removed 4 bases at V and 2 bases at J, leaving 6 bases unmatched. Per the germline V gene, CDR1 is MGHRA and CDR2 is YSYEKL. The CDR3 nucleotides read TGCGCCAGCAGCCCTCGACTAGCGGACACCTACAATGAGCAGTTCTTC. Translating gives CASSPRLADTYNEQFF.

The J gene is TRBJ2-3, the V gene TRBV20-1; 10 bases line up with TRBD2. Germline CDR1 and CDR2: DFQATT and SNEGSKA (reference sequence). The J segment lost 5 bases and the V segment lost 0 bases, leaving 8 bases of the junction unmatched. The CDR3 totals 16 residues. The DNA of the CDR3 is TGCAGTGCTAGAGATTTGAGCGGGGGGGATGTAGATACGCAGTATTTT. It is translated as CSARDLSGGDVDTQYF.

This chain joins TRBV28 and TRBJ2-1, with 13 bases lining up with TRBD2. This CDR3 is built from 15 residues. Germline lookup yields CDR1 MDHEN and CDR2 SYDVKM. The trim removed 6 bases at V and 15 bases at J, leaving 14 bases unmatched. CDR3: CASRSLAGGSVDPFF. CDR3 coding DNA: TGTGCCAGCAGATCACTAGCGGGAGGGTCCGTTGATCCGTTCTTC.

This clonotype was counted between two and nine times. This chain joins TRBV20-1 and TRBJ2-5; 9 positions agree with TRBD1. The DNA end is more similar to TRBJ2-7, so the J call may be wrong. Germline CDR1 reads DFQATT; CDR2 reads SNEGSKA (reference sequence). The CDR3 totals 13 residues. CDR3 nucleotides: TGCAGTGCTAGAGGACAGGGGGGTCTCGAGCAGTACTTC. It yields the protein CSARGQGGLEQYF.

This clonotype has a single count. The rearrangement links TRBV7-9 to TRBJ1-6, with D maybe TRBD1 (5 bases). The CDR3 sequence is 14 residues long. V was shortened by 4 bases and J by 7 bases, with 11 bases between the two germline ends. Germline V CDR1 and CDR2: SEHNR, FQNEAQ (reference sequence). CDR3 DNA: TGTGCCAGCAGCTCGGACACCCGAAATTCACCCCTCCACTTT. It encodes CASSSDTRNSPLHF.

In regard to this clonotype: The germline gene is not matched at one end of the junction; a read error may be the cause. The chain links TRBV20-1 to TRBJ2-1, with a tentative D call TRBD2 (6 bases). Per the germline V gene, CDR1 is DFQATT and CDR2 is SNEGSKA (reference sequence). This CDR3 has 11 amino acids. The DNA of the CDR3 is TGCAGTGCTCCGGACTACAATGAGCAGTTCTTT. It encodes CSAPDYNEQFF.

In this sample, this clonotype turned up many times. The rearrangement links TRBV30 to TRBJ2-1, with 10 bases fitting TRBD2. The J segment lost 4 bases and the V segment lost 2 bases, leaving 5 bases of the junction unmatched. Germline CDR1 and CDR2: GTSNPN and SVGIG (reference sequence). The CDR3 runs to 15 residues. The CDR3, as DNA: TGTGCCTGGAGTCCTCTAGCGGGAGATTACAATGAGCAGTTCTTC. Translated, it gives CAWSPLAGDYNEQFF.

With regard to this clonotype: One end of the junction fails to match germline, which may point to a read error. V usage is TRBV6-6 and J usage is TRBJ2-2; D is undetermined. CDR3 length: 16 amino acids. From germline, CDR1 is MNHNY and CDR2 SVGAGI (reference sequence). This CDR3 reads CASSYVGASNTGELFF. The CDR3 bases are TGTGCTAGCAGTTACGTAGGAGCTTCGAACACCGGGGAGCTGTTTTTT.